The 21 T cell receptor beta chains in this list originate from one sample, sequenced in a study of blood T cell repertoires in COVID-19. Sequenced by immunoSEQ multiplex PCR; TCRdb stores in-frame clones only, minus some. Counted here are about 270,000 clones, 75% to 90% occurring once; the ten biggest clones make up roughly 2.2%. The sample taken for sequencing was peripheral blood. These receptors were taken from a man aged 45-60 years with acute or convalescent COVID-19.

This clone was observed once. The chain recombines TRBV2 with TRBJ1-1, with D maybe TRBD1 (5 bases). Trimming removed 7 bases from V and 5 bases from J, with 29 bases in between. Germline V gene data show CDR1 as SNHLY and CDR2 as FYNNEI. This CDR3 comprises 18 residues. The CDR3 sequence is CASMGGPQAGPLRTEAFF. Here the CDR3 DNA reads TGTGCCAGCATGGGTGGCCCTCAGGCAGGGCCCTTGAGGACTGAAGCTTTCTTT.

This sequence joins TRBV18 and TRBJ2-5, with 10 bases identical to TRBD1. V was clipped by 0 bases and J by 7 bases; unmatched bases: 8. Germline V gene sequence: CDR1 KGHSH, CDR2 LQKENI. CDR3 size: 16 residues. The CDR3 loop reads CASSPPGQGLMGTQYF. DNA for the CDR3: TGTGCCAGCTCACCACCGGGACAGGGGCTCATGGGGACCCAGTACTTC.

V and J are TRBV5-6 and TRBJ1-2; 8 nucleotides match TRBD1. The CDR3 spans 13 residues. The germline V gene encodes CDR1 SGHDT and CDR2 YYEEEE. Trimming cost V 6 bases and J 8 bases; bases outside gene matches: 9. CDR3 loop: CASTSPAGGGYTF. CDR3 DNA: TGTGCCAGCACCTCCCCGGCAGGGGGCGGCTACACCTTC.

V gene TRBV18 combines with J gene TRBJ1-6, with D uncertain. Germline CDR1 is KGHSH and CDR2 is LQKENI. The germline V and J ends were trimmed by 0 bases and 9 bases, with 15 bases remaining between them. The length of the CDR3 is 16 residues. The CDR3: CASSPPITQTFSPLHF. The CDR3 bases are TGTGCCAGCTCACCACCGATCACACAGACCTTTTCACCCCTCCACTTT.

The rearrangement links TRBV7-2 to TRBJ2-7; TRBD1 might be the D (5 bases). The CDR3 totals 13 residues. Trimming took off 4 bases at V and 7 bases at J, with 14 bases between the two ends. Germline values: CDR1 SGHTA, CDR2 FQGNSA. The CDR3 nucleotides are TGTGCCAGCAGCTACTCAGGGCGCTGGGAGCAGTACTTC. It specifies CASSYSGRWEQYF.

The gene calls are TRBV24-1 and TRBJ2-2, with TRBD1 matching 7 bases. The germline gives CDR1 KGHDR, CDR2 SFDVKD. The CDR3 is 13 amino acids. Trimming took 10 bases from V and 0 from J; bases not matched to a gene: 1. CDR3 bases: TGTGCCACGGGACAGTCGAACACCGGGGAGCTGTTTTTT. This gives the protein CATGQSNTGELFF.

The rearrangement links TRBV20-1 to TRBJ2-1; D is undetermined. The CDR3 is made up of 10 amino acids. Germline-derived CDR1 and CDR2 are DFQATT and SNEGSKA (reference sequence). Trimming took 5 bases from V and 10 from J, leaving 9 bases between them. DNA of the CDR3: TGCAGTGCTGCAACTGAGGAGCAGTTCTTC. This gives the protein CSAATEEQFF.

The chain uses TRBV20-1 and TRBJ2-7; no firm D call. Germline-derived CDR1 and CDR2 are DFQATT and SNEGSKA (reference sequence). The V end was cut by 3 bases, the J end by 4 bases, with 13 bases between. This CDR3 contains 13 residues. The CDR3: CSASPSVEYEQYF. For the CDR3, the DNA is TGCAGTGCTAGTCCTAGTGTAGAGTACGAGCAGTACTTC.

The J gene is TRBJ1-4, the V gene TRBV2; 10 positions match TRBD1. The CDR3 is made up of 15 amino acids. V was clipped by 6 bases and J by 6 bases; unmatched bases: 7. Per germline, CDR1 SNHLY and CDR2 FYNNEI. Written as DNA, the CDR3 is TGTGCCAGCAGAGACAGGGGGCTGCGGGATGAAAAACTGTTTTTT. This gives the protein CASRDRGLRDEKLFF.

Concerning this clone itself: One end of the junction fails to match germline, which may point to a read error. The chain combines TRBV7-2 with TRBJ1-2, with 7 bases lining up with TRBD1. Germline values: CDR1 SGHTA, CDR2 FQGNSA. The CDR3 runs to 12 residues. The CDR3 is CASSPGGTANFF. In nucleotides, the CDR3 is TGTGCCAGCAGCCCGGGAGGGACAGCGAATTTCTTC.

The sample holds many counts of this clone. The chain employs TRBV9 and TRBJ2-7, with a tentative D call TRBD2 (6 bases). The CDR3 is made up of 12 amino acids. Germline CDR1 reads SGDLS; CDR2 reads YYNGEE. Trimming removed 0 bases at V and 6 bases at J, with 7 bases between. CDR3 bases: TGTGCCAGCAGCGTAGACGGGGGCGAGCAGTACTTC. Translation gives CASSVDGGEQYF.

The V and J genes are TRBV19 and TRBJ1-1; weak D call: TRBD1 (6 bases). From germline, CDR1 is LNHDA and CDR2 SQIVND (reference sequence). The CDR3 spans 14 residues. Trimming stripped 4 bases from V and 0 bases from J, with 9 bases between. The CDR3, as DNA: TGTGCCAGTAGTAAGGGACAACTGAACACTGAAGCTTTCTTT. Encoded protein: CASSKGQLNTEAFF. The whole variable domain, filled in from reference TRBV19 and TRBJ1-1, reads DGGITQSPKYLFRKEGQNVTLSCEQNLNHDAMYWYRQDPGQGLRLIYYSQIVNDFQKGDIAEGYSVSREKKESFPLTVTSAQKNPTAFYLCASSKGQLNTEAFFGQGTRLTVV.

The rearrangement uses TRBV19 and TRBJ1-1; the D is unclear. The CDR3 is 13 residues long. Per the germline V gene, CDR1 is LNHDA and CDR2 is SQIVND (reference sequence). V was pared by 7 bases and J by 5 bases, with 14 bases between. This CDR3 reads CASTELGRTEAFF. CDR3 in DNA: TGTGCCAGTACCGAATTGGGGAGAACTGAAGCTTTCTTT.

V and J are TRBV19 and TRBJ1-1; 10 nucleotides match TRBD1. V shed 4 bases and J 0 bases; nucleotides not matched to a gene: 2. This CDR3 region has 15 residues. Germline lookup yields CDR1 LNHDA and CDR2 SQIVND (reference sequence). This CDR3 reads CASSRGTGVNTEAFF. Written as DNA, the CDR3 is TGTGCCAGTAGTAGAGGGACAGGGGTGAACACTGAAGCTTTCTTT.

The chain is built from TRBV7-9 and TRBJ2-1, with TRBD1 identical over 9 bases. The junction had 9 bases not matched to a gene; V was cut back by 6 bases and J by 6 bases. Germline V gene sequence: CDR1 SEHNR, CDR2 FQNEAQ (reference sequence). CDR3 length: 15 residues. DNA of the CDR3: TGTGCCAGCAGAAGGGGGACAGGGTTCTCCAATGAGCAGTTCTTC. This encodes CASRRGTGFSNEQFF.

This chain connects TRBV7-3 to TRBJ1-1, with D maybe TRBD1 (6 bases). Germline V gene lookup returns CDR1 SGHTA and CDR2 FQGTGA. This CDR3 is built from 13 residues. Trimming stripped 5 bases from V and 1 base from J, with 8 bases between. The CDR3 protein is CASSTGPNTEAFF. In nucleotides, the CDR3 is TGTGCCAGCAGCACAGGGCCGAACACTGAAGCTTTCTTT. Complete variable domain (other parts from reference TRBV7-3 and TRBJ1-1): GAGVSQTPSNKVTEKGKYVELRCDPISGHTALYWYRQSLGQGPEFLIYFQGTGAADDSGLPNDRFFAVRPEGSVSTLKIQRTERGDSAVYLCASSTGPNTEAFFGQGTRLTVV.

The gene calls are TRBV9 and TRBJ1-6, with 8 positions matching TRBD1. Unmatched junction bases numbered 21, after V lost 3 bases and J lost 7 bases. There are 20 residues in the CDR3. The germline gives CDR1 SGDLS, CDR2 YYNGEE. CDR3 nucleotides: TGTGCCAGCAGCGCCACACCTGGAGCCGGGACAGGTTTTCTCAATTCACCCCTCCACTTT. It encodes CASSATPGAGTGFLNSPLHF.

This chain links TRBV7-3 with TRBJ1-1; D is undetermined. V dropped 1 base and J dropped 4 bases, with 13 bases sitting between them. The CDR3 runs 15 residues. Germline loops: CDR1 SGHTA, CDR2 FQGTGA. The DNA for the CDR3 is TGTGCCAGCAGCTTAATGTCGGGGTCTGGCACTGAAGCTTTCTTT. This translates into CASSLMSGSGTEAFF.

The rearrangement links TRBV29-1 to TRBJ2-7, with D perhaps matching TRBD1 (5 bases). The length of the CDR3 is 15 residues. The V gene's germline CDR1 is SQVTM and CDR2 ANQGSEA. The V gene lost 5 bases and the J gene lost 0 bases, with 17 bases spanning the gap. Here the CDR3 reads CSVYIPGRDSYEQYF. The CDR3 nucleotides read TGCAGCGTTTATATCCCTGGCAGGGACTCCTACGAGCAGTACTTC.

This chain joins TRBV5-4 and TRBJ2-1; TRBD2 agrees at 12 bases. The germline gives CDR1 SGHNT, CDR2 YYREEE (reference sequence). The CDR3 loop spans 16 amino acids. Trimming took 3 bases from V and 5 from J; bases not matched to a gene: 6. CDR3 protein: CASSSGGTSGHNEQFF. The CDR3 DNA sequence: TGTGCCAGCAGCTCAGGGGGGACTAGCGGGCACAATGAGCAGTTCTTC.

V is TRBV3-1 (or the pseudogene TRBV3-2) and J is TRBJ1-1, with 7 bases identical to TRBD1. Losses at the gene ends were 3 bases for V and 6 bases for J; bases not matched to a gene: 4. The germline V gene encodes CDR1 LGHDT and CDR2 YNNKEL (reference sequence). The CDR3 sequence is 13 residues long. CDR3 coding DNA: TGTGCCAGCAGCCACCTGGGACAGCCTGAAGCTTTCTTT. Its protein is CASSHLGQPEAFF.